Listed here are 8 T cell receptor beta chains from one sample, sequenced in a study of T-cell reconstitution after alpha-beta-depleted transplantation in children. Unique molecular identifiers featured in how the TCRbeta library was prepared. TCRdb reprocessed the PCR reads with MiXCR, giving one entry per CDR3 protein. The sample holds about 300,000 distinct CDR3 sequences, about 9.4% seen once. Sequences were derived from PBMCs, sampled before TCRalphabeta/CD19-depleted stem cell transplant. These receptors were obtained from a boy under two years old with acute myeloid leukemia, due to receive a stem cell transplant.

There are many counts of this clonotype. The V gene is TRBV7-2, the J gene TRBJ2-3, with D perhaps TRBD2 (7 bases). Trimming took off 1 base at V and 2 bases at J, with 13 bases between the two ends. This CDR3 spans 16 amino acids. Per germline, CDR1 SGHTA and CDR2 FQGNSA. For the CDR3, the DNA is TGTGCCAGCAGCTTAGGAGGGGGGGCCGCCACAGATACGCAGTATTTT. Translating it yields CASSLGGGAATDTQYF.

The chain is built from TRBV7-9 and TRBJ1-5; 10 bases agree with TRBD1. The CDR3 loop spans 15 amino acids. CDR1 is SEHNR, CDR2 FQNEAQ, per germline (reference sequence). V shed 5 bases, J shed 4 bases, and the junction held 5 bases outside the gene matches. The CDR3 protein is CASSTGQGENQPQHF. The CDR3 DNA sequence: TGTGCCAGCAGCACCGGACAGGGGGAGAATCAGCCCCAGCATTTT. Full variable domain (remainder filled in from reference TRBV7-9 and TRBJ1-5): DTGVSQNPRHKITKRGQNVTFRCDPISEHNRLYWYRQTLGQGPEFLTYFQNEAQLEKSRLLSDRFSAERPKGSFSTLEIQRTEQGDSAMYLCASSTGQGENQPQHFGDGTRLSIL.

This clonotype was recorded at least ten times. The chain couples TRBV5-1 to TRBJ2-7, with TRBD1 identical over 7 bases. The germline V gene has CDR1 SGHRS and CDR2 YFSETQ. The ends lost 0 bases at V and 6 bases at J; junction bases unmatched: 3. The CDR3 is made up of 13 amino acids. The CDR3 DNA is TGCGCCAGCAGCTTGGGGGACAGACCCGAGCAGTACTTC. Amino acid sequence: CASSLGDRPEQYF.

This clonotype appeared many times. The rearrangement links TRBV5-1 to TRBJ2-7; 7 nucleotides match TRBD1. The germline V gene encodes CDR1 SGHRS and CDR2 YFSETQ. Germline trimming cut 4 bases from V and 3 bases from J; bases unmatched to any gene: 4. The CDR3 extends over 13 amino acids. CDR3 residues: CASSPDRDYEQYF. DNA of the CDR3: TGCGCCAGCAGCCCCGACAGGGACTACGAGCAGTACTTC. Looking up the rest from reference TRBV5-1 and TRBJ2-7 gives the full variable domain: KAGVTQTPRYLIKTRGQQVTLSCSPISGHRSVSWYQQTPGQGLQFLFEYFSETQRNKGNFPGRFSGRQFSNSRSEMNVSTLELGDSALYLCASSPDRDYEQYFGPGTRLTVT.

This clonotype occurred many times. The chain recombines TRBV6-5 with TRBJ1-1, with D hard to call. The germline V and J ends were trimmed by 0 bases and 3 bases, with 8 bases remaining between them. The germline V gene encodes CDR1 MNHEY and CDR2 SVGAGI. CDR3 size: 14 residues. CDR3 protein: CASSYSRSYTEAFF. DNA for the CDR3: TGTGCCAGCAGTTACTCCCGTAGTTACACTGAAGCTTTCTTT.

This clonotype was counted at least ten times. The chain uses TRBV7-9 and TRBJ2-1, with TRBD2 as a possible D gene (5 bases). V gave up 6 bases and J gave up 1 base, with 13 bases separating them. Germline values: CDR1 SEHNR, CDR2 FQNEAQ (reference sequence). This CDR3 has 15 residues. For the CDR3, the DNA is TGTGCCAGCAGGGTGGTGAGGAGGTCCTACAATGAGCAGTTCTTC. The encoded protein is CASRVVRRSYNEQFF.

This clonotype was seen ten or more times. The genes are TRBV5-1 and TRBJ2-3, with TRBD1 matching 7 bases. With 4 bases clipped from V and 2 bases from J, the junction kept 13 bases outside the gene matches. Germline V lookup: CDR1 SGHRS, CDR2 YFSETQ. CDR3 size: 17 residues. In nucleotides, the CDR3 is TGCGCCAGCAGCCCCGGGACAGATCCACTTTTCACAGATACGCAGTATTTT. Translated, it gives CASSPGTDPLFTDTQYF.

This clonotype was recorded many times. This chain uses TRBV6-4 with TRBJ2-3, with D perhaps matching TRBD2 (5 bases). The CDR3 is made up of 13 amino acids. Looked up from germline, CDR1 is MRHNA and CDR2 is SNTAGT. V was clipped by 4 bases and J by 1 base, with 6 bases between them. The CDR3 nucleotides read TGTGCCAGCAGTGGTAGCGGCACAGATACGCAGTATTTT. Encoded protein: CASSGSGTDTQYF.